The 30 T cell receptor beta chains reported below all come from one sample, sequenced in a study of OX40 agonist ivuxolimab in advanced cancers. TCRdb keeps only in-frame clones here, not all; method: immunoSEQ multiplex PCR. The data hold approximately 130,000 clones, with 93% observed a single time. The source material was CD4+ or CD8+ T cells sorted from blood, sampled in a trial of the OX40 agonist ivuxolimab. Source of these receptors: an adult with an advanced solid tumor such as melanoma, head and neck, liver or kidney cancer.

V and J are TRBV7-9 and TRBJ1-5; D ambiguous. This CDR3 has 12 amino acids. Per germline, CDR1 SEHNR and CDR2 FQNEAQ (reference sequence). Deletions cut 5 bases from V and 8 bases from J, with 10 bases between. The CDR3 protein is CASSRDWEPQHF. The CDR3 bases are TGTGCCAGCAGCCGCGACTGGGAGCCCCAGCATTTT. Based on the CDR3 plus reference TRBV7-9 and TRBJ1-5, the full variable domain is DTGVSQNPRHKITKRGQNVTFRCDPISEHNRLYWYRQTLGQGPEFLTYFQNEAQLEKSRLLSDRFSAERPKGSFSTLEIQRTEQGDSAMYLCASSRDWEPQHFGDGTRLSIL.

V is TRBV4-3 and J is TRBJ1-6; D call uncertain. CDR3 length: 12 amino acids. Trimming stripped 5 bases from V and 9 bases from J, with 8 bases between. Per germline, CDR1 LGHNA and CDR2 YSLEER. The CDR3 DNA follows: TGCGCCAGCAGCTCAGTAGGTTCACCCCTCCACTTT. Translating gives CASSSVGSPLHF.

This clone appeared a single time. V usage is TRBV5-8 and J usage is TRBJ1-1, with no clear D. The ends were cut back, 1 base at V and 4 bases at J, with 5 bases in the middle. Germline V gene data show CDR1 as SGHTS and CDR2 as YDEGEE. The CDR3 covers 12 residues. The CDR3: CASSLRTTEAFF. Here the CDR3 DNA reads TGTGCCAGCAGCTTGAGGACCACTGAAGCTTTCTTT.

The chain combines TRBV7-3 with TRBJ1-2; D not resolved. CDR3 length equals 15 residues. V was clipped by 1 base and J by 0 bases, with 9 bases between them. Germline values: CDR1 SGHTA, CDR2 FQGTGA. This CDR3 is CASSLIGGPNYGYTF. The DNA of the CDR3 is TGTGCCAGCAGCTTAATTGGCGGACCTAACTATGGCTACACCTTC.

This chain joins TRBV6-6 and TRBJ2-7; D remains unclear. CDR1 is MNHNY and CDR2 is SVGAGI in the germline V gene (reference sequence). Trimming pared 4 bases from V and 0 bases from J, leaving 7 bases between. The CDR3 runs to 13 residues. This chain's CDR3 is CASSLGNSYEQYF. The CDR3 DNA sequence: TGTGCCAGCAGTTTGGGAAACTCCTACGAGCAGTACTTC.

The chain couples TRBV9 to TRBJ1-1; D uncertain. This CDR3 region has 12 residues. The V and J ends lost 4 bases and 8 bases respectively, with 12 bases between them. Per the germline V gene, CDR1 is SGDLS and CDR2 is YYNGEE. CDR3 loop: CASSPQAAEAFF. CDR3 nucleotide sequence: TGTGCCAGCAGCCCCCAGGCAGCAGAAGCTTTCTTT.

A single count supports this clone. The chain has TRBV11-1 and TRBJ1-1; perhaps TRBD1 as D (6 bases). Trimming cost V 5 bases and J 5 bases, with 12 bases left between them. The CDR3 contains 13 residues. From germline, CDR1 is SGHAT and CDR2 FQDESV (reference sequence). CDR3 coding DNA: TGTGCCAGCAGCGCTTACAGGGATACTGAAGCTTTCTTT. This sequence encodes CASSAYRDTEAFF.

V gene TRBV2 combines with J gene TRBJ1-3; D remains unclear. Per germline, CDR1 SNHLY and CDR2 FYNNEI. The ends were cut back, 1 base at V and 1 base at J, with 5 bases in the middle. The CDR3 has 14 amino acids. The CDR3: CASSEEGSGNTIYF. The CDR3 coding sequence is TGTGCCAGCAGTGAAGAGGGATCTGGAAACACCATATATTTT.

The genes are TRBV5-8 and TRBJ1-3; D is unclear. The CDR3 runs to 17 residues. Germline CDR1 reads SGHTS; CDR2 reads YDEGEE. Trimming removed 0 bases at V and 1 base at J, with 14 bases between. The CDR3: CASSLDPVWTSGNTIYF. The CDR3 DNA is TGTGCCAGCAGCTTGGACCCGGTTTGGACGTCTGGAAACACCATATATTTT.

CDR3 bases: TGCGCCAGCAGCCAAGGGCTGGGCGAGCGGATCAATCAGCCCCAGCATTTT. Encoded protein: CASSQGLGERINQPQHF. The J gene is TRBJ1-5, the V gene TRBV4-3; D is ambiguous. V gave up 1 base and J gave up 3 bases, with 16 bases separating them. CDR3 length: 17 amino acids. CDR1 LGHNA and CDR2 YSLEER come from the germline V gene.

The J gene is TRBJ2-7, the V gene TRBV20-1, with a possible D match to TRBD2 (5 bases). This CDR3 contains 10 residues. Germline CDR1 and CDR2: DFQATT and SNEGSKA (reference sequence). V was pared by 8 bases and J by 7 bases, with 12 bases between. CDR3 nucleotides: TGCAGTCCGACTATGGGGGAGCAGTACTTC. Its protein product is CSPTMGEQYF.

In its sample, this clone was seen a few times. CDR3 nucleotide sequence: TGTGCCTGGAGGGACAGTTCGAACACTGAAGCTTTCTTT. It codes for CAWRDSSNTEAFF. The V gene is TRBV30, the J gene TRBJ1-1; D is perhaps TRBD1 (6 bases). Deletions cut 3 bases from V and 1 base from J, with 9 bases between. Germline CDR1 GTSNPN, CDR2 SVGIG (reference sequence). This CDR3 is built from 13 residues.

This clone showed up just once. This rearrangement joins TRBV6-6 to TRBJ1-5; D uncertain. From germline, CDR1 is MNHNY and CDR2 SVGAGI (reference sequence). V dropped 2 bases and J dropped 0 bases, with 5 bases sitting between them. The CDR3 is made up of 14 amino acids. The CDR3 spells CASSYRHSNQPQHF. CDR3 sequence (DNA): TGTGCCAGCAGTTACCGGCATAGCAATCAGCCCCAGCATTTT.

The chain recombines TRBV18 with TRBJ2-3; D unresolved. V was cut by 6 bases and J by 4 bases, with 14 bases left in between. Germline CDR1 KGHSH, CDR2 LQKENI. This CDR3 has 14 amino acids. CDR3 loop: CASSLQAKADTQYF. In nucleotides, the CDR3 is TGTGCCAGCTCGCTCCAGGCGAAGGCAGATACGCAGTATTTT.

The V gene is TRBV5-1, the J gene TRBJ1-1; no definite D call. Germline V gene lookup returns CDR1 SGHRS and CDR2 YFSETQ. V was shortened by 2 bases and J by 3 bases, with 8 bases between the two germline ends. The CDR3 consists of 13 residues. In DNA, the CDR3 is TGCGCCAGCAGCTTCACAAGGGACACTGAAGCTTTCTTT. Translating it yields CASSFTRDTEAFF.

This chain uses TRBV6-5 with TRBJ1-4, with a weak D call TRBD1 (5 bases). V was cut by 4 bases and J by 5 bases, with 5 bases left in between. Germline V gene data show CDR1 as MNHEY and CDR2 as SVGAGI. The CDR3 loop spans 12 amino acids. For the CDR3, the DNA is TGTGCCAGCAGTTCAGGGAATGAAAAACTGTTTTTT. Its translation is CASSSGNEKLFF.

This chain uses TRBV28 with TRBJ2-7, with 7 bases matching TRBD2. The CDR3 has 14 residues. The V gene's germline CDR1 is MDHEN and CDR2 SYDVKM. The V gene end was trimmed by 3 bases and the J gene end by 3 bases; junction bases not matched to a gene: 5. The CDR3 is CASSLAGAGYEQYF. DNA of the CDR3: TGTGCCAGCAGTTTGGCGGGAGCGGGCTACGAGCAGTACTTC. Full variable domain (outside the CDR3, taken from reference TRBV28 and TRBJ2-7): DVKVTQSSRYLVKRTGEKVFLECVQDMDHENMFWYRQDPGLGLRLIYFSYDVKMKEKGDIPEGYSVSREKKERFSLILESASTNQTSMYLCASSLAGAGYEQYFGPGTRLTVT.

This chain joins TRBV7-2 and TRBJ2-1; D might be TRBD2 (5 bases). V was clipped by 5 bases and J by 1 base, with 18 bases between them. There are 17 residues in the CDR3. From germline, CDR1 is SGHTA and CDR2 FQGNSA. This CDR3 is CASSQTPGLLSYNEQFF. The DNA for the CDR3 is TGTGCCAGCAGCCAGACGCCCGGACTGCTTTCCTACAATGAGCAGTTCTTC.

The V call is TRBV9, the J call TRBJ2-1; D is possibly TRBD2 (6 bases). This CDR3 has 15 residues. Per the germline V gene, CDR1 is SGDLS and CDR2 is YYNGEE. Trimming stripped 3 bases from V and 8 bases from J, with 18 bases between. CDR3 in DNA: TGTGCCAGCAGCGGAGGAGGGCGGGCGGGATATGAGCAGTTCTTC. As protein: CASSGGGRAGYEQFF.

The V gene is TRBV4-2, the J gene TRBJ2-1, with unresolved D. CDR1 and CDR2 (germline): LGHNA, YNFKEQ. There are 15 residues in the CDR3. Between the trimmed V and J ends, which lost 1 base and 4 bases, there was a span of 11 bases. The CDR3 region is CASSQVLAGYNEQFF. Here the CDR3 DNA reads TGTGCCAGCAGCCAAGTTCTGGCTGGATACAATGAGCAGTTCTTC.

The rearrangement joins TRBV19 to TRBJ1-2, with TRBD1 matching 7 bases. The CDR3 extends over 15 amino acids. CDR1 and CDR2 (germline): LNHDA, SQIVND (reference sequence). V gave up 8 bases and J gave up 6 bases; unmatched junction bases: 15. The CDR3 DNA sequence: TGTGCCAGTCTTTCCATCCAGAAGGGGGCGGATGGCTACACCTTC. Its translation is CASLSIQKGADGYTF.

The chain is built from TRBV5-8 and TRBJ1-4; 9 nucleotides align to TRBD1. CDR1 and CDR2 from the germline V gene are SGHTS and YDEGEE. The CDR3 sequence is 16 residues long. V gave up 0 bases and J gave up 0 bases; unmatched junction bases: 0. DNA for the CDR3: TGTGCCAGCAGCTTGGGACAGGGGGCAACTAATGAAAAACTGTTTTTT. Encoded protein: CASSLGQGATNEKLFF.

This chain links TRBV5-1 with TRBJ1-6; 7 positions agree with TRBD1. Germline CDR1 SGHRS, CDR2 YFSETQ. This CDR3 has 15 amino acids. With V trimmed by 4 bases and J by 5 bases, 6 bases remained unmatched. CDR3 sequence (DNA): TGCGCCAGCAGCACAGACAGGGCTCATAATTCACCCCTCCACTTT. Its protein is CASSTDRAHNSPLHF.

This clone appeared a few times. The chain has TRBV9 and TRBJ1-1; D might be TRBD1 (6 bases). Germline loops: CDR1 SGDLS, CDR2 YYNGEE. CDR3 length: 13 residues. Trimming left V 4 bases short and J 1 base short, with 8 bases between. CDR3 amino acids: CASSQGQNTEAFF. DNA for the CDR3: TGTGCCAGCAGCCAGGGACAGAACACTGAAGCTTTCTTT.

The chain couples TRBV4-1 to TRBJ1-2, with 7 nucleotides matching TRBD1. The CDR3 covers 17 residues. Germline CDR1 and CDR2: MGHRA and YSYEKL. J was trimmed by 2 bases and V by 0 bases; bases with no gene match: 9. DNA of the CDR3: TGCGCCAGCAGCCAAGATACGCCCGAACAGGGGAACTATGGCTACACCTTC. Protein product: CASSQDTPEQGNYGYTF.

The chain is built from TRBV4-3 and TRBJ2-1; 14 bases are shared with TRBD2. Germline-derived CDR1 and CDR2 are LGHNA and YSLEER. The CDR3 sequence is 18 residues long. V was clipped by 3 bases and J by 8 bases; unmatched bases: 12. The CDR3 reads CASSQGPGLAGDVDEQFF. CDR3 in DNA: TGCGCCAGCAGCCAGGGCCCGGGACTAGCGGGAGATGTCGATGAGCAGTTCTTC.

This clone was found once. J is TRBJ1-2 and V is TRBV6-5, with 10 bases that match TRBD1. From germline, CDR1 is MNHEY and CDR2 SVGAGI. The CDR3 contains 13 residues. V was pared by 7 bases and J by 4 bases, with 3 bases of the junction left unmatched. CDR3 nucleotides: TGTGCCAGCACTAGGGACAGGGGCTATGGCTACACCTTC. Its protein is CASTRDRGYGYTF.

Concerning this clone itself: Within the sample, other DNA sequences also encode this same CDR3. The CDR3 here is CASSSGTGFNQPQHF. In DNA form, the CDR3 reads TGCGCCAGCAGCTCGGGGACAGGCTTCAATCAGCCCCAGCATTTT. This chain links TRBV5-1 with TRBJ1-5; 8 nucleotides match TRBD1. CDR3 length: 15 amino acids. V was pared by 3 bases and J by 3 bases, with 5 bases of the junction left unmatched. CDR1 is SGHRS, CDR2 YFSETQ, per germline.

The rearrangement links TRBV18 to TRBJ1-2, with 7 bases that match TRBD1. Germline-derived CDR1 and CDR2 are KGHSH and LQKENI. The CDR3 loop spans 13 amino acids. The V gene end was trimmed by 5 bases and the J gene end by 6 bases; junction bases not matched to a gene: 6. The CDR3 reads CASSVQGSDGYTF. CDR3 bases: TGTGCCAGCTCAGTACAGGGGAGTGATGGCTACACCTTC.

The chain joins TRBV5-4 to TRBJ1-2; a weak D match, TRBD1 (6 bases). The CDR3 length is 17 residues. Germline values: CDR1 SGHNT, CDR2 YYREEE (reference sequence). Trimming cost V 0 bases and J 0 bases, with 15 bases left between them. CDR3 DNA sequence: TGTGCCAGCAGCTTGGGGGTACAGGGTTCAGCTAACTATGGCTACACCTTC. As protein: CASSLGVQGSANYGYTF. The complete variable domain, with remaining parts taken from reference TRBV5-4 and TRBJ1-2, reads ETGVTQSPTHLIKTRGQQVTLRCSSQSGHNTVSWYQQALGQGPQFIFQYYREEENGRGNFPPRFSGLQFPNYSSELNVNALELDDSALYLCASSLGVQGSANYGYTFGSGTRLTVV.